The present entry profiles one T cell receptor beta chain with its context. Sequenced by immunoSEQ multiplex PCR; TCRdb stores in-frame clones only, minus some. The table has about 270,000 clones, roughly 82% seen once. Seattle researchers signed up patients amid active infection and tracked them longitudinally. The entry originates in a study of blood T cell repertoires in COVID-19. Across the study: The United States, Italy and Spain provided the acute and convalescent COVID-19 samples.

V lost 0 bases to trimming and J lost 5 bases, with 7 bases between them. Germline V CDR1 and CDR2: SGHTA, FQGNSA. The CDR3 runs 14 residues. Sequences were obtained from peripheral blood. This TCR derives from a woman older than 75 with COVID-19, enrolled during active disease. The gene calls are TRBV7-2 and TRBJ2-2; D remains unclear. The CDR3: CASSLALRTGELFF. The CDR3, as DNA: TGTGCCAGCAGCTTAGCGCTCAGAACCGGGGAGCTGTTTTTT.